These 17 T cell receptor beta chains share one sample of origin, sequenced in a study of T cells after somatic rescue of genetic block. Libraries were prepared by immunoSEQ multiplex PCR; TCRdb keeps only in-frame clonotypes and omits some of them. The data contain about 120,000 clones, 75% to 95% of them seen just once; the ten biggest clones take up approximately 1.5%. Material for sequencing was peripheral blood mononuclear cells (PBMCs). The receptor set was obtained from a woman under 30.

The genes are TRBV7-8 and TRBJ2-5, with D perhaps being TRBD1 or TRBD2 (5 bases each). Between the trimmed V and J ends, which lost 5 bases and 6 bases, there was a span of 19 bases. Germline V gives CDR1 SGHVS, CDR2 FQNEAQ. CDR3 length: 15 amino acids. This CDR3 is CASSPGQSGGKTQYF. CDR3 in DNA: TGTGCCAGCAGCCCCGGTCAGAGTGGGGGTAAGACCCAGTACTTC.

The genes are TRBV16 and TRBJ1-5, with D maybe TRBD1 (6 bases). Looked up from germline, CDR1 is KGHSY and CDR2 is FQNENV. CDR3 length: 14 residues. Trimming took 0 bases from V and 6 from J, leaving 9 bases between them. CDR3 loop: CASSQSGGIQPQHF. Here the CDR3 DNA reads TGTGCCAGCAGCCAATCAGGGGGGATTCAGCCCCAGCATTTT.

J is TRBJ2-2 and V is TRBV11-3, with 13 nucleotides matching TRBD2. Trimming took 5 bases from V and 6 from J; bases not matched to a gene: 6. There are 16 residues in the CDR3. The V gene's germline CDR1 is SGHNT and CDR2 YENEEA. CDR3 in amino acids: CASSKELAGGPGELFF. The DNA of the CDR3 is TGTGCCAGCAGCAAGGAACTAGCGGGGGGGCCCGGGGAGCTGTTTTTT. Full variable domain (missing parts from reference TRBV11-3 and TRBJ2-2): EAGVVQSPRYKIIEKKQPVAFWCNPISGHNTLYWYLQNLGQGPELLIRYENEEAVDDSQLPKDRFSAERLKGVDSTLKIQPAELGDSAVYLCASSKELAGGPGELFFGEGSRLTVL.

There are a few counts of this clone. J is TRBJ2-3 and V is TRBV6-1; perhaps TRBD2 as D (6 bases). The length of the CDR3 is 14 residues. In germline, CDR1 is MNHNS, CDR2 SASEGT. V lost 8 bases and J lost 3, with 15 bases in between. The CDR3 bases are TGTGCCAGCCAATCATCGGGGGTGACAGATACGCAGTATTTT. This sequence encodes CASQSSGVTDTQYF.

This clone came up once. V gene TRBV19 combines with J gene TRBJ1-1; 9 bases are a match to TRBD1. Germline CDR1 and CDR2: LNHDA and SQIVND (reference sequence). CDR3 size: 14 residues. Unmatched junction bases numbered 7, after V lost 7 bases and J lost 4 bases. DNA for the CDR3: TGTGCCAGTACCGTACAGGGGGCCGGCACTGAAGCTTTCTTT. Residues: CASTVQGAGTEAFF.

The V call is TRBV29-1, the J call TRBJ1-1; D ambiguous. CDR3 length: 11 amino acids. Germline V gives CDR1 SQVTM, CDR2 ANQGSEA. The V end lost 1 base, the J end lost 11 bases, and 11 bases lay between the germline ends. The CDR3 nucleotides are TGCAGCGTTGAAGGAGGGCCTGGTGCTTTCTTT. Translating it yields CSVEGGPGAFF.

A remark on this clone: The identical CDR3 is also encoded by other nucleotide sequences in the sample. The genes are TRBV9 and TRBJ2-3; TRBD1 aligns across 7 bases. The CDR3 spans 15 residues. Per germline, CDR1 SGDLS and CDR2 YYNGEE. The V segment lost 2 bases and the J segment 1 base; nucleotides outside the gene matches: 4. CDR3 coding DNA: TGTGCCAGCAGCGTCAGACAGGGTGGCACAGATACGCAGTATTTT. This translates into CASSVRQGGTDTQYF. The whole variable domain, filled in from reference TRBV9 and TRBJ2-3, reads DSGVTQTPKHLITATGQRVTLRCSPRSGDLSVYWYQQSLDQGLQFLIQYYNGEERAKGNILERFSAQQFPDLHSELNLSSLELGDSALYFCASSVRQGGTDTQYFGPGTRLTVL.

The chain has TRBV18 and TRBJ1-3; no clear D. The CDR3 is 16 residues long. Germline CDR1 reads KGHSH; CDR2 reads LQKENI. Trimming left V 3 bases short and J 0 bases short, with 12 bases between. CDR3 sequence: CASSPLERSSGNTIYF. DNA for the CDR3: TGTGCCAGCTCACCCTTGGAACGAAGCTCTGGAAACACCATATATTTT.

The chain joins TRBV9 to TRBJ2-5, with 7 positions matching TRBD1. CDR3 length equals 14 residues. The germline V gene encodes CDR1 SGDLS and CDR2 YYNGEE. Trimming removed 0 bases from V and 9 bases from J; junction bases left unmatched: 8. The CDR3 DNA reads TGTGCCAGCAGCGTAGAGGGCGGAACAGGGGCCCAGTACTTC. This sequence encodes CASSVEGGTGAQYF.

The gene calls are TRBV27 and TRBJ2-5; TRBD2 aligns across 7 bases. Germline values: CDR1 MNHEY, CDR2 SMNVEV (reference sequence). This CDR3 region has 15 residues. V shed 4 bases and J 3 bases; nucleotides not matched to a gene: 8. In nucleotides, the CDR3 is TGTGCCAGCAGTTCCCCTAGCGGCGGAGAAGAGACCCAGTACTTC. Its translation is CASSSPSGGEETQYF.

The gene calls are TRBV19 and TRBJ1-3; D is undetermined. With 4 bases removed from V and 0 bases from J, the gap between germline ends came to 7 bases. The CDR3 consists of 14 residues. The germline CDR1 and CDR2 sequences are LNHDA and SQIVND (reference sequence). Written as DNA, the CDR3 is TGTGCCAGTAGTAGACCGAGCTCTGGAAACACCATATATTTT. Its protein product is CASSRPSSGNTIYF.

The V gene is TRBV5-1, the J gene TRBJ2-1; no reliable D call. The length of the CDR3 is 14 residues. Germline V gives CDR1 SGHRS, CDR2 YFSETQ. Trimming removed 4 bases at V and 4 bases at J, with 12 bases between. The CDR3 sequence: CASSPPPEYNEQFF. The CDR3 coding sequence is TGCGCCAGCAGCCCGCCTCCGGAATACAATGAGCAGTTCTTC.

This clone was recorded once. The junction and the germline gene differ at one end; a read error may be behind it. This rearrangement joins TRBV5-4 to TRBJ2-7; a weak D match, TRBD2 (6 bases). Germline loops: CDR1 SGHNT, CDR2 YYREEE (reference sequence). This CDR3 comprises 12 residues. CDR3 sequence reads: CASSFKGAGSHF. CDR3 bases: TGTGCCAGCAGCTTCAAAGGGGCGGGGAGTCACTTC.

The chain is built from TRBV10-1 and TRBJ2-3; D is tentatively TRBD1 or TRBD2 (6 bases each). V was trimmed by 4 bases and J by 2 bases, leaving 10 bases between them. The germline CDR1 and CDR2 sequences are WNHNN and SYGVQD (reference sequence). The CDR3 is made up of 14 amino acids. This CDR3 reads CASSVPGATDTQYF. The CDR3 DNA reads as TGCGCCAGCAGTGTCCCGGGGGCCACAGATACGCAGTATTTT.

This clone has only one observation. The J gene is TRBJ2-6, the V gene TRBV13; TRBD2 is a possible D gene (6 bases). CDR1 and CDR2 (germline): PRHDT, FYEKMQ (reference sequence). With 1 base removed from V and 0 bases from J, the gap between germline ends came to 13 bases. The CDR3 covers 18 residues. The CDR3 DNA reads TGTGCCAGCAGCTTAGTCAGGAGGGCCCCCTCTGGGGCCAACGTCCTGACTTTC. This gives the protein CASSLVRRAPSGANVLTF. Full variable domain (remainder filled in from reference TRBV13 and TRBJ2-6): AAGVIQSPRHLIKEKRETATLKCYPIPRHDTVYWYQQGPGQDPQFLISFYEKMQSDKGSIPDRFSAQQFSDYHSELNMSSLELGDSALYFCASSLVRRAPSGANVLTFGAGSRLTVL.

The rearrangement uses TRBV30 and TRBJ2-2, with D hard to call. This CDR3 comprises 13 residues. V was cut by 0 bases and J by 3 bases, with 5 bases left in between. Germline V gene data show CDR1 as GTSNPN and CDR2 as SVGIG (reference sequence). CDR3: CAWSVEDTGELFF. CDR3 sequence (DNA): TGTGCCTGGAGTGTTGAAGACACCGGGGAGCTGTTTTTT.

The rearrangement links TRBV5-6 to TRBJ2-1; 8 nucleotides agree with TRBD1. The V gene end was trimmed by 1 base and the J gene end by 4 bases; junction bases not matched to a gene: 13. The CDR3 loop spans 18 amino acids. CDR1 and CDR2 (germline): SGHDT, YYEEEE. The CDR3 DNA reads as TGTGCCAGCAGCTTGATTCGACAGGGGACCGCGATTTACAATGAGCAGTTCTTC. Its protein is CASSLIRQGTAIYNEQFF.